This T cell receptor (beta chain) was observed in a study of shared clonotypes between healthy human individuals. Study-wide results and caveats: Sample collection involved blood only; tissue repertoires are likely different. Shared clonotypes across all four donors exceeded non-shared ones in generation probability.

Remarks on this clone: Its specificity is unknown.

The CDR3 length is 14 residues. Between the trimmed V and J ends, which lost 7 bases and 1 base, there was a span of 10 bases. Germline CDR1 is LNHNV and CDR2 is YYDKDF (reference sequence). At deep level, the assay was performed. In the study's own analysis: ImmunoSEQ gave junction-only sequences without quality scores, so filtering differed. The method was immunoSEQ multiplex PCR; TCRdb's version includes in-frame clones alone and lacks a portion of them. V and J calls and clone size are as listed in that table; D and trimming were resolved from the DNA. The sample contains roughly 2.2 million clones, approximately 93% of which appear only once.

The chain couples TRBV15 to TRBJ2-2; D is possibly TRBD1 (5 bases). The source material was naive CD4+ T cells from PBMCs. The subset was: CD45RA+ positively selected. This clonotype was sampled from a man aged 18 to 29 in good health. Some clones in this sample may be carry-over from other donors' samples. CDR3 sequence: CATTQGQNTGELFF. As DNA, the CDR3 is TGTGCCACCACACAAGGACAGAACACCGGGGAGCTGTTTTTT.